The 9 T cell receptor beta chains listed next were all sequenced from one sample in a study of OX40 agonist ivuxolimab in advanced cancers. The protocol was immunoSEQ multiplex PCR, while the TCRdb copy is restricted to in-frame clones and leaves out a portion. The sample consists of over 150,000 clones, 90% to 95% of them appearing once. The sample consisted of CD4+ or CD8+ T cells sorted from blood, taken in a trial of the OX40 agonist ivuxolimab. These receptors all stem from an adult with an advanced solid tumor such as melanoma, head and neck, liver or kidney cancer.

The chain couples TRBV5-1 to TRBJ2-4; 15 bases are a match to TRBD2. With 5 bases clipped from V and 1 base from J, the junction kept 7 bases outside the gene matches. CDR3 length: 18 amino acids. Germline V gene sequence: CDR1 SGHRS, CDR2 YFSETQ. The CDR3 sequence is CASRTAGTSGRAKNIQYF. CDR3 bases: TGCGCCAGCAGAACGGCCGGGACTAGCGGGAGGGCCAAAAACATTCAGTACTTC.

The chain carries TRBV19 and TRBJ1-4; D uncertain. The CDR3 runs to 14 residues. The germline V and J ends were trimmed by 3 bases and 4 bases, with 9 bases remaining between them. The germline CDR1 and CDR2 sequences are LNHDA and SQIVND (reference sequence). The CDR3 nucleotides read TGTGCCAGTAGTATTGGAGGGTATAATGAAAAACTGTTTTTT. It codes for CASSIGGYNEKLFF.

The CDR3 bases are TGCAGTGCTAGACTAGGGAACACCATATATTTT. Protein sequence: CSARLGNTIYF. The chain links TRBV20-1 to TRBJ1-3; no reliable D call. The CDR3 contains 11 residues. V gave up 2 bases and J gave up 7 bases, with 6 bases separating them. Germline V gene data show CDR1 as DFQATT and CDR2 as SNEGSKA (reference sequence).

This chain connects TRBV6-6 to TRBJ1-6; D not certain. Trimming removed 6 bases from V and 8 bases from J, with 8 bases in between. The germline CDR1 and CDR2 sequences are MNHNY and SVGAGI (reference sequence). This CDR3 has 12 residues. CDR3 bases: TGTGCCAGCAGGGACGGCTATTCACCCCTCCACTTT. Its protein product is CASRDGYSPLHF.

The rearrangement uses TRBV5-4 and TRBJ1-4, with D perhaps matching TRBD1 (5 bases). The germline V gene has CDR1 SGHNT and CDR2 YYREEE (reference sequence). The V end lost 0 bases, the J end lost 7 bases, and 13 bases lay between the germline ends. The CDR3 has 15 residues. CDR3 in amino acids: CASSLGGELGEKLFF. CDR3 sequence (DNA): TGTGCCAGCAGCTTGGGGGGGGAGTTGGGTGAAAAACTGTTTTTT.

The chain couples TRBV6-6 to TRBJ1-4; 9 nucleotides line up with TRBD1. CDR3 length equals 13 residues. Unmatched junction bases numbered 4, after V lost 8 bases and J lost 6 bases. Germline CDR1 is MNHNY and CDR2 is SVGAGI (reference sequence). The CDR3 sequence: CASATGGYEKLFF. CDR3 DNA: TGTGCCAGCGCCACAGGGGGCTATGAAAAACTGTTTTTT.

The CDR3 region is CASSRLSGGLNTGELFF. The DNA of the CDR3 is TGCGCCAGCAGCCGATTATCAGGGGGCCTAAACACCGGGGAGCTGTTTTTT. The V gene is TRBV4-1, the J gene TRBJ2-2; 8 bases agree with TRBD1. The V gene end was trimmed by 4 bases and the J gene end by 2 bases; junction bases not matched to a gene: 9. CDR3 length equals 17 residues. Germline V gene lookup returns CDR1 MGHRA and CDR2 YSYEKL.

The V gene is TRBV15, the J gene TRBJ1-4, with a possible D match to TRBD1 (6 bases). Germline lookup yields CDR1 LNHNV and CDR2 YYDKDF (reference sequence). Trimming left V 1 base short and J 3 bases short, with 9 bases between. This CDR3 has 15 residues. CDR3 sequence reads: CATSRGGQSNEKLFF. The CDR3 nucleotides read TGTGCCACCAGCAGAGGAGGACAGTCTAATGAAAAACTGTTTTTT.

The rearrangement joins TRBV19 to TRBJ2-6; D is ambiguous. V lost 5 bases and J lost 0, with 5 bases in between. Germline lookup yields CDR1 LNHDA and CDR2 SQIVND (reference sequence). The CDR3 length is 14 residues. The CDR3 nucleotides are TGTGCCAGTAGTCAGAACTCTGGGGCCAACGTCCTGACTTTC. It is translated as CASSQNSGANVLTF.